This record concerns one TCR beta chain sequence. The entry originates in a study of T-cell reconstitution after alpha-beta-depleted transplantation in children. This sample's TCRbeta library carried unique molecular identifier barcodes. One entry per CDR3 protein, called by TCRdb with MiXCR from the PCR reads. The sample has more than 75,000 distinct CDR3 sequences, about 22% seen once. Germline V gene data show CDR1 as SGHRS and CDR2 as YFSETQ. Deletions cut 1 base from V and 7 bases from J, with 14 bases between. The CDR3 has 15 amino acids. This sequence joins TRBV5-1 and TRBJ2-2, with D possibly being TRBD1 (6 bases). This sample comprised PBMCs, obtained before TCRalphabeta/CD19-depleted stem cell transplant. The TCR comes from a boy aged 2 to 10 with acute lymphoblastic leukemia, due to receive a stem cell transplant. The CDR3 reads CASSLYQGKGGELFF. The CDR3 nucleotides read TGCGCCAGCAGCTTGTACCAGGGGAAAGGCGGGGAGCTGTTTTTT.